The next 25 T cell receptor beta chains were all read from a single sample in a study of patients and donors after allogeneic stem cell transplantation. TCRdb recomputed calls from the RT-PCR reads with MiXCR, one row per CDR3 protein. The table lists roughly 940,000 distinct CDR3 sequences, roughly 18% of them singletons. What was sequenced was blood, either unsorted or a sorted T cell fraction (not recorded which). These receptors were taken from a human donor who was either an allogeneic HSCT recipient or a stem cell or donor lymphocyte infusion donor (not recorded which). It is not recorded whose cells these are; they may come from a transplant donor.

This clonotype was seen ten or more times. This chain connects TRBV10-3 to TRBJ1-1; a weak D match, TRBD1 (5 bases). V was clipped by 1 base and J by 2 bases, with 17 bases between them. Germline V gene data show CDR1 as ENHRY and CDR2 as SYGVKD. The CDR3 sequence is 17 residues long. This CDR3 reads CAISEWGTGGSNTEAFF. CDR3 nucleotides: TGTGCCATCAGTGAGTGGGGGACCGGAGGGTCAAACACTGAAGCTTTCTTT.

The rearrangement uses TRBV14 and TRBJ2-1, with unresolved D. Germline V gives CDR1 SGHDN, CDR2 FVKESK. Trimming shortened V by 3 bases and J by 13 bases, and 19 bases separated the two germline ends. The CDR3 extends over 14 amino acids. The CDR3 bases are TGTGCCAGCAGCCAGAAGATAATGGATGGTAAACAGTTCTTC. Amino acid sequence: CASSQKIMDGKQFF.

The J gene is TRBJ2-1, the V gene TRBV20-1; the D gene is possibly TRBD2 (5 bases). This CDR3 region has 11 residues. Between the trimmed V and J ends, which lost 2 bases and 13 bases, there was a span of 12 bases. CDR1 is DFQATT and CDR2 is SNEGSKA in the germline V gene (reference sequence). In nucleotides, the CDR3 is TGCAGTGCTAGATCTAGCACGGCACAGTTCTTC. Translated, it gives CSARSSTAQFF.

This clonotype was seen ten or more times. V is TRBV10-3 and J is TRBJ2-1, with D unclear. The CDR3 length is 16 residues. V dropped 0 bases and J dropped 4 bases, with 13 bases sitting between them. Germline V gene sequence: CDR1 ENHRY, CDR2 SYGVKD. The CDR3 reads CAISESSWTQYNEQFF. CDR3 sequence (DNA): TGTGCCATCAGTGAGTCGAGTTGGACGCAATACAATGAGCAGTTCTTC.

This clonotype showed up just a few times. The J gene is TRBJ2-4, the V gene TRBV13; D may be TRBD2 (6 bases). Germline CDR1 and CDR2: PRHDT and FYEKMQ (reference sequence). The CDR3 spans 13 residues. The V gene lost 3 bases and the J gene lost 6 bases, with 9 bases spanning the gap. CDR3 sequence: CASSFFSGNIQYF. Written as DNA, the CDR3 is TGTGCCAGCAGCTTTTTTAGCGGAAACATTCAGTACTTC.

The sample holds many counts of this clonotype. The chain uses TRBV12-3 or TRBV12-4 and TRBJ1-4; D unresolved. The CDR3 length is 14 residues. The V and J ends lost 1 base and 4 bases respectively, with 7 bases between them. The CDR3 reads CASSLDTFNEKLFF. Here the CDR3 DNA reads TGTGCCAGCAGTTTAGACACATTTAATGAAAAACTGTTTTTT.

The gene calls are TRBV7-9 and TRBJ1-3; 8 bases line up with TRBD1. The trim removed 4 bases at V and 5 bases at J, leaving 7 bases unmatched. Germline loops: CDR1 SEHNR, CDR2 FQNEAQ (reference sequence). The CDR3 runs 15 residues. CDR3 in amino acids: CASSSDRGPRNTIYF. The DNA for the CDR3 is TGTGCCAGCAGCTCCGACAGGGGCCCTCGAAACACCATATATTTT.

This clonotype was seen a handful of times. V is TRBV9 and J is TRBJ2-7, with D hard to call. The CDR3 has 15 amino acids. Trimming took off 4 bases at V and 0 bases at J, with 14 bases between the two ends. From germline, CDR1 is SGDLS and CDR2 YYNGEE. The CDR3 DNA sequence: TGTGCCAGCAGCCCTATGGCGGAATCCTCCTACGAGCAGTACTTC. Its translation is CASSPMAESSYEQYF.

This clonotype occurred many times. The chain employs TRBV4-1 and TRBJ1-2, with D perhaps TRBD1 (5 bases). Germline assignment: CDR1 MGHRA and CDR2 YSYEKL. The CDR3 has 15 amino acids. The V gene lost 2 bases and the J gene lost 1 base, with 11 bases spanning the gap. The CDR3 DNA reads TGCGCCAGCAGCCAACCTGGGGGGGGTAACTATGGCTACACCTTC. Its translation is CASSQPGGGNYGYTF.

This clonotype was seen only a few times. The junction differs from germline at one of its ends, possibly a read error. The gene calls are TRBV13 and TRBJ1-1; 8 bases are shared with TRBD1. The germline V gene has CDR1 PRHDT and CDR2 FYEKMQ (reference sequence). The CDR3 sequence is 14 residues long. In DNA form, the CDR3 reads TGTGCCAGCAGATTAGCAGGGGGCGAAACTGAAGCTTTCTTT. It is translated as CASRLAGGETEAFF.

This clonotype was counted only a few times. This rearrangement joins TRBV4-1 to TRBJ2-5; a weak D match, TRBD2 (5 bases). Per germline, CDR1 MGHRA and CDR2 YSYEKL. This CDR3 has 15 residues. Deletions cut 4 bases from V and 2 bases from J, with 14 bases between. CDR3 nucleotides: TGCGCCAGCAGCCCGGCCGGGAAGGATCAAGAGACCCAGTACTTC. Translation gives CASSPAGKDQETQYF.

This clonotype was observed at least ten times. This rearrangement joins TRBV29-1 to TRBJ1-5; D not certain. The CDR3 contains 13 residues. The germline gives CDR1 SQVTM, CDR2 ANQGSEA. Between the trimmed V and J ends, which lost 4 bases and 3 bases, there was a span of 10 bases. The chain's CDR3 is CSVVKGSNQPQHF. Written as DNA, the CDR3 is TGCAGCGTTGTCAAGGGCTCCAATCAGCCCCAGCATTTT. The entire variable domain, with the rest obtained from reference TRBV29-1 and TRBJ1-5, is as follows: SAVISQKPSRDICQRGTSLTIQCQVDSQVTMMFWYRQQPGQSLTLIATANQGSEATYESGFVIDKFPISRPNLTFSTLTVSNMSPEDSSIYLCSVVKGSNQPQHFGDGTRLSIL.

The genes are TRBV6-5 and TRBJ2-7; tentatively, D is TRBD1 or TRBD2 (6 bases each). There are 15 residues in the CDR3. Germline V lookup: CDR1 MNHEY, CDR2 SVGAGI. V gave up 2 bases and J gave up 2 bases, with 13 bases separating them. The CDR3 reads CASSYRAGEAYEQYF. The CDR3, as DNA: TGTGCCAGCAGTTACCGGGCAGGGGAGGCCTACGAGCAGTACTTC.

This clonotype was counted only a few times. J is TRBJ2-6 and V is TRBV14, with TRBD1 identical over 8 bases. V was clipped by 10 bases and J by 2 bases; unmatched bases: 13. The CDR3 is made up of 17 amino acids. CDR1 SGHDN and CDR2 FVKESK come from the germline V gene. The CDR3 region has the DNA TGTGCCACCACGACAGGGGCGATACAAGCTGGGGCCAACGTCCTGACTTTC. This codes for CATTTGAIQAGANVLTF.

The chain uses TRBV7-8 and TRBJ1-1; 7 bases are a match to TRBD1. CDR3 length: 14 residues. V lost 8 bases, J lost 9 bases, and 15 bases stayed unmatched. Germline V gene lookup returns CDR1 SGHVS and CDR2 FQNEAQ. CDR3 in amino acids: CASGPRQGERKAFF. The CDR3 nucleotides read TGTGCCAGCGGACCCCGACAGGGTGAGAGAAAAGCTTTCTTT.

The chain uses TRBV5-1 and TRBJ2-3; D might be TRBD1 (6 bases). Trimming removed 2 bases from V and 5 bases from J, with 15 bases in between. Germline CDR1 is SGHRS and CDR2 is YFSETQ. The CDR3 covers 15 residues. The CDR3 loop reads CASSLLPGAGDTQYF. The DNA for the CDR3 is TGCGCCAGCAGCTTATTACCAGGGGCGGGAGATACGCAGTATTTT.

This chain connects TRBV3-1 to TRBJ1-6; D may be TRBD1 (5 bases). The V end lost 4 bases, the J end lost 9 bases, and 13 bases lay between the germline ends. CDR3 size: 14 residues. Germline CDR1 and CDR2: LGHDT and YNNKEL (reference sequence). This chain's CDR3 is CASSPLNQGSPLHF. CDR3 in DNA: TGTGCCAGCAGCCCCCTCAATCAGGGTTCACCCCTCCACTTT.

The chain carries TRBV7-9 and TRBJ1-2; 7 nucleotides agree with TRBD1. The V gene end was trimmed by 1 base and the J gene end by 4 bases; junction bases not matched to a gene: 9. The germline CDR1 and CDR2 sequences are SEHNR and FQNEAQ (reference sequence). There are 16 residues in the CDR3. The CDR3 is CASSLGSGTETYGYTF. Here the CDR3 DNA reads TGTGCCAGCAGCTTAGGGTCGGGGACAGAGACCTATGGCTACACCTTC. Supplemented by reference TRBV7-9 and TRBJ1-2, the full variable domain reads DTGVSQNPRHKITKRGQNVTFRCDPISEHNRLYWYRQTLGQGPEFLTYFQNEAQLEKSRLLSDRFSAERPKGSFSTLEIQRTEQGDSAMYLCASSLGSGTETYGYTFGSGTRLTVV.

The CDR3 sequence: CAISAEQGSNQPQHF. The DNA of the CDR3 is TGTGCCATCAGCGCCGAGCAGGGATCAAATCAGCCCCAGCATTTT. The gene calls are TRBV10-3 and TRBJ1-5, with D tentatively TRBD1 (5 bases). Trimming cost V 6 bases and J 4 bases, with 16 bases left between them. Germline-derived CDR1 and CDR2 are ENHRY and SYGVKD. The CDR3 covers 15 residues.

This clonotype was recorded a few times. CDR3: CSVEGPKREAHPYYNEQFF. The CDR3 nucleotides are TGCAGCGTTGAAGGGCCCAAGCGGGAGGCCCATCCCTACTACAATGAGCAGTTCTTC. V usage is TRBV29-1 and J usage is TRBJ2-1; 9 positions agree with TRBD2. Germline V lookup: CDR1 SQVTM, CDR2 ANQGSEA. This CDR3 has 19 residues. The J segment lost 3 bases and the V segment lost 1 base, leaving 16 bases of the junction unmatched.

As DNA, the CDR3 is TGCAGTGCTAGCGGCCGCCATGAGAAGGGTGAGCAGTTCTTC. It translates to CSASGRHEKGEQFF. This rearrangement joins TRBV20-1 to TRBJ2-1, with D unclear. There are 14 residues in the CDR3. From germline, CDR1 is DFQATT and CDR2 SNEGSKA (reference sequence). V lost 3 bases and J lost 9, with 18 bases in between.

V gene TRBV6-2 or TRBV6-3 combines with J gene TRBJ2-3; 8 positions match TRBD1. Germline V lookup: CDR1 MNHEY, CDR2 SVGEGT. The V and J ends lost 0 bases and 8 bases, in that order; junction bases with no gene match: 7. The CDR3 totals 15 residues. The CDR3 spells CASSYSRQGSGTQYF. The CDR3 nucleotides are TGTGCCAGCAGTTACTCGAGACAGGGGTCAGGTACGCAGTATTTT.

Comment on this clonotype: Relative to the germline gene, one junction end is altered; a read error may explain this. The chain's CDR3 is CSARSGTELGIRF. The CDR3 coding sequence is TGCAGTGCTAGGTCCGGGACAGAGCTCGGGATTCGCTTT. The rearrangement joins TRBV20-1 to TRBJ1-1; the match to TRBD1 covers 7 bases. Germline values: CDR1 DFQATT, CDR2 SNEGSKA (reference sequence). The CDR3 consists of 13 residues.

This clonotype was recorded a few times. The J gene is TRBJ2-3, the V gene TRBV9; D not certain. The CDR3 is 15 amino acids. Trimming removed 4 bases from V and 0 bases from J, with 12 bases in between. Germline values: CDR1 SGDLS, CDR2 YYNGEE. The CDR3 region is CASSPGPQSTDTQYF. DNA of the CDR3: TGTGCCAGCAGCCCCGGGCCCCAAAGCACAGATACGCAGTATTTT.

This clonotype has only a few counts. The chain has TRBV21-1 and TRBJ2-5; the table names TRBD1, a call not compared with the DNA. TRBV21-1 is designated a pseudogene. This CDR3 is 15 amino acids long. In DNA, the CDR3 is TGTGCCAGCAGCTCTGGATCCGACAGCCAAGAGACCCAGTACTTC. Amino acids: CASSSGSDSQETQYF.